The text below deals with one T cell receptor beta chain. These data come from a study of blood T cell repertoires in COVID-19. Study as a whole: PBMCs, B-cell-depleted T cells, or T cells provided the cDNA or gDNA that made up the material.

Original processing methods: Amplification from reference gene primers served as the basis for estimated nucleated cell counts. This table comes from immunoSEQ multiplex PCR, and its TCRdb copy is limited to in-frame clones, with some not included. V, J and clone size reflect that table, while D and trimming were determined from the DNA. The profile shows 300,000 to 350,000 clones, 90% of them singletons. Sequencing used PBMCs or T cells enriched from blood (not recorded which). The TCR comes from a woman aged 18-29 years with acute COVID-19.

The CDR3 reads CASSLESSYNSPLHF. CDR3 in DNA: TGTGCCAGCAGCTTGGAGAGCTCCTATAATTCACCCCTCCACTTT. J is TRBJ1-6 and V is TRBV7-3; D is undetermined. The germline gives CDR1 SGHTA, CDR2 FQGTGA. Deletions cut 3 bases from V and 0 bases from J, with 6 bases between. The CDR3 length is 15 residues.